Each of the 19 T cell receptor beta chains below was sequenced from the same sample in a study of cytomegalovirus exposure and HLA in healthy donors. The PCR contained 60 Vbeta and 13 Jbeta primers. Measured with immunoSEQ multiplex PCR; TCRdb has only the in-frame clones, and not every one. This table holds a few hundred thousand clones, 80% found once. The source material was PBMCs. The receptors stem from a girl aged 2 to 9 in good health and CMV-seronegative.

The chain's CDR3 is CASSLEASRRSNQPQHF. The CDR3 DNA is TGTGCCAGCAGTTTAGAGGCATCCCGACGAAGCAATCAGCCCCAGCATTTT. The J gene is TRBJ1-5, the V gene TRBV28; unclear D gene. Deletions cut 2 bases from V and 1 base from J, with 15 bases between. Germline CDR1 and CDR2: MDHEN and SYDVKM. CDR3 length equals 17 residues.

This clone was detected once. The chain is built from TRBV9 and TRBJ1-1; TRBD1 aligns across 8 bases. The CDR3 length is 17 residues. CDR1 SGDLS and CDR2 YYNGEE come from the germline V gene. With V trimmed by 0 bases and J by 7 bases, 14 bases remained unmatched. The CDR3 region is CASSVEGTGLPSDEAFF. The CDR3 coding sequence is TGTGCCAGCAGCGTAGAAGGGACAGGCCTCCCGAGTGATGAAGCTTTCTTT.

The CDR3 sequence: CASSWETGVQPQHF. The DNA for the CDR3 is TGCGCCAGCAGCTGGGAGACAGGGGTTCAGCCCCAGCATTTT. The chain carries TRBV5-1 and TRBJ1-5, with 8 bases aligning to TRBD1. The CDR3 covers 14 residues. V lost 3 bases to trimming and J lost 6 bases; unmatched junction nucleotides: 5. Germline V lookup: CDR1 SGHRS, CDR2 YFSETQ.

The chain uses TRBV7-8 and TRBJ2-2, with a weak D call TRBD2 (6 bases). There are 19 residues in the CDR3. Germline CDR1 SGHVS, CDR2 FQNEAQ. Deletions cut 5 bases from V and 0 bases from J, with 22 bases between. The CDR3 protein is CASSPGFMRDGSNTGELFF. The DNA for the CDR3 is TGTGCCAGCAGCCCAGGTTTTATGCGGGACGGGTCGAACACCGGGGAGCTGTTTTTT.

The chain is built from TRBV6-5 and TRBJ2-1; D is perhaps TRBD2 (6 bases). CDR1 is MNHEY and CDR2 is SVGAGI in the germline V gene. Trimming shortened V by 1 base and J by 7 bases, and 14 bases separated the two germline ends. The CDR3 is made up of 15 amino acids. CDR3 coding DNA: TGTGCCAGCAGTTACTGGGGGGACTGGTCGAATGAGCAGTTCTTC. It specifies CASSYWGDWSNEQFF.

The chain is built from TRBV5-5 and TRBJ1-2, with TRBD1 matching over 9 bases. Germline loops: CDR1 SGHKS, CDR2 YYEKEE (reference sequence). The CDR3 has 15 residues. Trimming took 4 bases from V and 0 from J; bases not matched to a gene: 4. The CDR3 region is CASSVNRGPNYGYTF. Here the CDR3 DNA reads TGTGCCAGCAGCGTAAACAGGGGGCCTAACTATGGCTACACCTTC. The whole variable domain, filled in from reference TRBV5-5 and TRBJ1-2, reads DAGVTQSPTHLIKTRGQQVTLRCSPISGHKSVSWYQQVLGQGPQFIFQYYEKEERGRGNFPDRFSARQFPNYSSELNVNALLLGDSALYLCASSVNRGPNYGYTFGSGTRLTVV.

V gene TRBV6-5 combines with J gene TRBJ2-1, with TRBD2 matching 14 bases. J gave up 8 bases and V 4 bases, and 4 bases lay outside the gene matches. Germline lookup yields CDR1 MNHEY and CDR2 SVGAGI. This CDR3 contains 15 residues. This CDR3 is CASSSTSGGADEQFF. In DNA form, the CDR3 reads TGTGCCAGCAGTTCGACTAGCGGGGGGGCCGATGAGCAGTTCTTC.

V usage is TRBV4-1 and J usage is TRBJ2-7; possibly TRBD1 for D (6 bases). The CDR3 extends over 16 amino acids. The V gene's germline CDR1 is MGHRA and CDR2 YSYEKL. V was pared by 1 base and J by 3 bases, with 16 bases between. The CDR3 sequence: CASSQGRSGALYEQYF. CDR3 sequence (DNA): TGCGCCAGCAGCCAAGGAAGGTCAGGGGCCCTCTACGAGCAGTACTTC.

This chain's CDR3 is CASSLGWLAGVDEQFF. The CDR3 DNA reads TGTGCCAGCTCATTAGGTTGGCTAGCGGGAGTGGATGAGCAGTTCTTC. V gene TRBV28 combines with J gene TRBJ2-1, with 10 positions matching TRBD2. The germline CDR1 and CDR2 sequences are MDHEN and SYDVKM. V lost 8 bases to trimming and J lost 8 bases; unmatched junction nucleotides: 15. CDR3 length equals 16 residues. Variable domain in full (rest from reference TRBV28 and TRBJ2-1): DVKVTQSSRYLVKRTGEKVFLECVQDMDHENMFWYRQDPGLGLRLIYFSYDVKMKEKGDIPEGYSVSREKKERFSLILESASTNQTSMYLCASSLGWLAGVDEQFFGPGTRLTVL.

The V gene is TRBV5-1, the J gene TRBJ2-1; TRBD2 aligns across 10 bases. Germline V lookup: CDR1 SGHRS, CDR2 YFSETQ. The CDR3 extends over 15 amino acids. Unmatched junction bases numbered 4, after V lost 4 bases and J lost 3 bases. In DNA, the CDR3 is TGCGCCAGCAGCCCGGAGCGGGGGGGCTACAATGAGCAGTTCTTC. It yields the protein CASSPERGGYNEQFF.

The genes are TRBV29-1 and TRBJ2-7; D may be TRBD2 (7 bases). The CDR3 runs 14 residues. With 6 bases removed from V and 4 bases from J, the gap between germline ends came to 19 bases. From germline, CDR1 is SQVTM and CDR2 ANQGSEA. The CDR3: CSVTRRGARYEQYF. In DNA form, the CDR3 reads TGCAGCGTAACCCGACGGGGGGCTCGGTACGAGCAGTACTTC.

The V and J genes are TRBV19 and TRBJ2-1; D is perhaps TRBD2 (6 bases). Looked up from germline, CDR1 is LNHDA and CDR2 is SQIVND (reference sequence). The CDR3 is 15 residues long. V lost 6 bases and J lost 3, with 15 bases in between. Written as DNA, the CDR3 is TGTGCCAGTAGCCGCGGGCTAGCGTACTACAATGAGCAGTTCTTC. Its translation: CASSRGLAYYNEQFF.

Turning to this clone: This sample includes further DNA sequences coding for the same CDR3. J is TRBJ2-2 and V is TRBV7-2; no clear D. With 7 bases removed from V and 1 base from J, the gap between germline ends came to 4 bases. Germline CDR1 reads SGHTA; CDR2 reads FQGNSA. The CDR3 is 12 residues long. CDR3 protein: CASTLNTGELFF. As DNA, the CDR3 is TGTGCCAGCACACTGAACACCGGGGAGCTGTTTTTT.

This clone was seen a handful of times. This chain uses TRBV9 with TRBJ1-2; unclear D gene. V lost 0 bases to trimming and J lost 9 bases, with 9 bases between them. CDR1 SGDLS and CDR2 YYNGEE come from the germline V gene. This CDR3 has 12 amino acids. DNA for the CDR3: TGTGCCAGCAGCGTAGGAAGAGGAAGCTACACCTTC. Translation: CASSVGRGSYTF.

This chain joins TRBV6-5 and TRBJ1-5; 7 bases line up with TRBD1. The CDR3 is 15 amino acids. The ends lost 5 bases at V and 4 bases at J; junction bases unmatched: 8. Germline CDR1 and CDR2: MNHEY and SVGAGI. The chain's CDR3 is CASSGGTAHNQPQHF. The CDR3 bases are TGTGCCAGCAGTGGGGGGACAGCCCATAATCAGCCCCAGCATTTT.

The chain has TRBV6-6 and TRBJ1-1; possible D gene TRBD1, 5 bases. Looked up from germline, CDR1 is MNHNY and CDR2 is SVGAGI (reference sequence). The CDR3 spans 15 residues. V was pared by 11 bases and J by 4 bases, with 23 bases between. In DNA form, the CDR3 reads TGTGCCGGAGCGGGTCAGGGACTTAGCGGCACTGAAGCTTTCTTT. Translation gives CAGAGQGLSGTEAFF.

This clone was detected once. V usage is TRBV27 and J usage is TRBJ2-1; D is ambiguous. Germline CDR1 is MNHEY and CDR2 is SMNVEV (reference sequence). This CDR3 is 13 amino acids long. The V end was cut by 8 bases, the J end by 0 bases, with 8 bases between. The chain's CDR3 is CASSGSSYNEQFF. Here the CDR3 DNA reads TGTGCCAGCTCAGGTAGCTCCTACAATGAGCAGTTCTTC.

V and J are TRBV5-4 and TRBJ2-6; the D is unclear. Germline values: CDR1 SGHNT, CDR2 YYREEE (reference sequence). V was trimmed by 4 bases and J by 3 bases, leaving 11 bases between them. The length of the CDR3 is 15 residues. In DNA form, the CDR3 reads TGTGCCAGCAGCAATCTCCTCCGTGGGGCCAACGTCCTGACTTTC. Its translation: CASSNLLRGANVLTF.

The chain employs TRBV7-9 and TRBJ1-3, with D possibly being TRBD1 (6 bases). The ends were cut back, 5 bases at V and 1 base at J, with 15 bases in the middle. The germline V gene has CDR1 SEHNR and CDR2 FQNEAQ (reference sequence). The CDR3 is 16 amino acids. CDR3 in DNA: TGTGCCAGCAGCACACAGGGTGAACAGTCTGGAAACACCATATATTTT. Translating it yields CASSTQGEQSGNTIYF.